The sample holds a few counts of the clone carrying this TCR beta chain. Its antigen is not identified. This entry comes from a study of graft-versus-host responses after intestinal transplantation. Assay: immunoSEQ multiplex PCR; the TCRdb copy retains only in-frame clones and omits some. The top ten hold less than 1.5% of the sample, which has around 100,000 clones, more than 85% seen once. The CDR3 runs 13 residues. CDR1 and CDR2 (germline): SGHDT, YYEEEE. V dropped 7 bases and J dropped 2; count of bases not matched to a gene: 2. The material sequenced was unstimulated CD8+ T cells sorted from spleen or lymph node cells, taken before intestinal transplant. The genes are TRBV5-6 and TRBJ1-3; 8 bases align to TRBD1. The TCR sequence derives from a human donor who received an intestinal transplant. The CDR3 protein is CASGQGAGNTIYF. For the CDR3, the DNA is TGTGCCAGCGGACAGGGTGCTGGAAACACCATATATTTT. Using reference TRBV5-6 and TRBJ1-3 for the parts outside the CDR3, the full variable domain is DAGVTQSPTHLIKTRGQQVTLRCSPKSGHDTVSWYQQALGQGPQFIFQYYEEEERQRGNFPDRFSGHQFPNYSSELNVNALLLGDSALYLCASGQGAGNTIYFGEGSWLTVV.